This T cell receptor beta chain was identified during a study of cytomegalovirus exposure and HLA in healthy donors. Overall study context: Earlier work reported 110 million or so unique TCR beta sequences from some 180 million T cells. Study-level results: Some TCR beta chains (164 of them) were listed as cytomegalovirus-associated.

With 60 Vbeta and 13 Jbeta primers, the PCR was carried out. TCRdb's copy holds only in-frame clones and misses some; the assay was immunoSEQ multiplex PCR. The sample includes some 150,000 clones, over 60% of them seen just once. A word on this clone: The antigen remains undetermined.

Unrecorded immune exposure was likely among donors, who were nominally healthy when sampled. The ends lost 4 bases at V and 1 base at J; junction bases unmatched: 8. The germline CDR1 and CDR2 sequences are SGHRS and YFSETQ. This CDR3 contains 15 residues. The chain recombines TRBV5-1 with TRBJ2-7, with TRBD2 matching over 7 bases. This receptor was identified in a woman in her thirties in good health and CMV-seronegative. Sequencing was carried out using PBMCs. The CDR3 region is CASSLAGEWSYEQYF. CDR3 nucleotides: TGCGCCAGCAGCCTTGCGGGGGAATGGTCCTACGAGCAGTACTTC.